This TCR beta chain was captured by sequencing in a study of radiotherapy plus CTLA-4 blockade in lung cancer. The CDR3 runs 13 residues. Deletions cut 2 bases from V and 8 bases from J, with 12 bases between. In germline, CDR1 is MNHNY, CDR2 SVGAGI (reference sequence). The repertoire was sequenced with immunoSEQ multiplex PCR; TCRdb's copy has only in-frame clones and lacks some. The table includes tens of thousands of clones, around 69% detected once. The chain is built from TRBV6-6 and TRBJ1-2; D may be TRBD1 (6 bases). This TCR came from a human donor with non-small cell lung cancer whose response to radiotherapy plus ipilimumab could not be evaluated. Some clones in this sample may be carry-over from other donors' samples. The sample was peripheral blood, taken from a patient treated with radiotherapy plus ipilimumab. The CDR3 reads CASSYDWGQGYTF. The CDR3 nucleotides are TGTGCCAGCAGTTACGATTGGGGGCAGGGCTACACCTTC.